These T cell receptor beta chains were read from a single sample in a study of blood T cell repertoires in COVID-19. Sequenced by immunoSEQ multiplex PCR; TCRdb stores in-frame clones only, minus some. The sample yields approximately 190,000 clones, less than 90% seen once. The sample comprised PBMCs or T cells enriched from blood (not recorded which). The receptors stem from a woman in her thirties who had been exposed to COVID-19. Each CDR3 is given with its conserved first and last residue. A D gene is named only where the DNA matches it firmly. Size is stated for part of the rows, as once, few or many counts, or as a class when the clone is expanded.

>TRBD1|.|TRBJ1-2|TRBV30
TGTGCCCAGGAAGGACAGGGCTATGGCTACACCTTC
CAQEGQGYGYTF
>.|.|TRBJ1-1|TRBV14
TGTGCCAGCAGCCAAGATCAGAGGCGAGGAGTCGCTGCTGAAGCTTTCTTT
CASSQDQRRGVAAEAFF
>.|once|TRBJ1-1|TRBV7-9
TGTGCCAGCAGCTTTGTGTCGGGGTACCCTGAAGCTTTCTTT
CASSFVSGYPEAFF
>.|.|TRBJ1-1|TRBV2
TGTGCCAGCAGTGTACGGGGCGGGGATAACACTGAAGCTTTCTTT
CASSVRGGDNTEAFF
>TRBD1|.|TRBJ1-5|TRBV3-1/TRBV3-2
TGTGCCAGCAGCCAAGAGCGAACCGGGACAGTCTCGCCCCAGCATTTT
CASSQERTGTVSPQHF
>.|.|TRBJ1-2|TRBV4-1
TGCGCCAGCAGCCAAGGAGACTATGGCTACACCTTC
CASSQGDYGYTF
>TRBD1|.|TRBJ1-1|TRBV6-5
TGTGCCAGCAGTTACTCTCGCAGGGGGCGCGGAACTGAAGCTTTCTTT
CASSYSRRGRGTEAFF
>.|.|TRBJ1-1|TRBV7-2
TGTGCCAGCAGTCCAGCGGGGGGGAGCACTGAAGCTTTCTTT
CASSPAGGSTEAFF
>.|.|TRBJ1-3|TRBV7-2
TGTGCCAGCAGCTGGGGGGCGGGGGCAACCGCTGGAAACACCATATATTTT
CASSWGAGATAGNTIYF
>.|.|TRBJ1-2|TRBV7-2
TGTGCCAGCAGCTCGGGACACATTGATGGCTACACCTTC
CASSSGHIDGYTF
>.|.|TRBJ2-1|TRBV7-2
TGTGCCAGTCGGCCGGGGGTGAGTTTGTGGAATGAGCAGTTCTTC
CASRPGVSLWNEQFF
>TRBD2|.|TRBJ2-2|TRBV2
TGTGCCAGCAGTCGGACTAGGTCTAACACCGGGGAGCTGTTTTTT
CASSRTRSNTGELFF
>TRBD1|.|TRBJ1-5|TRBV6-5
TGTGCCAGCCAACAGGGGGGAGAAATTTCGCAGCCCCAGCATTTT
CASQQGGEISQPQHF
>.|.|TRBJ1-6|TRBV27
TGTGCCAGCAGTTTATCCATGGGGGCCCGTTCACCCCTCCACTTT
CASSLSMGARSPLHF
>TRBD1|.|TRBJ1-1|TRBV6-5
TGTGCCAGCATTCTGCACAGGGGAGGCACTGAAGCTTTCTTT
CASILHRGGTEAFF
>.|once|TRBJ2-7|TRBV5-4
TGTGCCAGCAGCTTGGCACAGGGCCCCTACGAGCAGTACTTC
CASSLAQGPYEQYF
>.|.|TRBJ2-3|TRBV24-1
TGTGCCACCAGTGGTCAGGGGACAGATACGCAGTATTTT
CATSGQGTDTQYF
>.|.|TRBJ1-5|TRBV6-2/TRBV6-3
TGTGCCAGCAGTTACTCGATAGAGGTAGCCAGGGCCAATCAGCCCCAGCATTTT
CASSYSIEVARANQPQHF
>TRBD1|.|TRBJ1-1|TRBV25-1
TGTGCCAGCAGGGATAGACAGGGAGAAGCTTTCTTT
CASRDRQGEAFF
>.|.|TRBJ1-6|TRBV6-5
TGTGCCAGCAGTCACCGGAGTGCGGGGAATTCACCCCTCCACTTT
CASSHRSAGNSPLHF
>.|.|TRBJ2-7|TRBV12-3/TRBV12-4
TGTGCCAGCAGCATAGGCCGGGTTTACGAGCAGTACTTC
CASSIGRVYEQYF
>.|few|TRBJ2-5|TRBV24-1
TGTGCCACCAGTGATCCGACAGGAGGAGAGACCCAGTACTTC
CATSDPTGGETQYF
>TRBD2|.|TRBJ2-1|TRBV18
TGTGCCAGCTCACCTCCGGGACTAGCGGGGGGGCATGAGCAGTTCTTC
CASSPPGLAGGHEQFF
>TRBD1|.|TRBJ1-5|TRBV4-1
TGCGCCAGCAGCCAAGATGGCGACAGGGGGCTAGATCAGCCCCAGCATTTT
CASSQDGDRGLDQPQHF
>TRBD1|.|TRBJ2-2|TRBV7-9
TGTGCCAGCAGACCGGGACAGGGGTTGTTAGGCTTGTCCGGGGAGCTGTTTTTT
CASRPGQGLLGLSGELFF
>.|.|TRBJ1-2|TRBV21-1
TGTGCCAGCAGCATCGGGACAGGGACAGGCTACACCTTC
CASSIGTGTGYTF
>.|.|TRBJ1-3|TRBV5-4
TGTGCCAGCAGCTCTGGGCCCGGCTACTCTGGAAACACCATATATTTT
CASSSGPGYSGNTIYF
>TRBD1|.|TRBJ1-1|TRBV28
TGTGCCAGCAGTTTTCAGGGGGGCCTGGTCACTGAAGCTTTCTTT
CASSFQGGLVTEAFF
>.|.|TRBJ1-6|TRBV12-5
TGTGCTAGTGGTTTGGTAGGGGGGGGAACCTATAATTCACCCCTCCACTTT
CASGLVGGGTYNSPLHF
>.|few|TRBJ2-2|TRBV5-4
TGTGCGAGCAATGGAGGGACCGGGGAGCTGTTTTTT
CASNGGTGELFF
>.|.|TRBJ2-1|TRBV2
TGTGCCAGCAGTGAGGAAAGGGGGGGCCTAGCTAATGAGCAGTTCTTC
CASSEERGGLANEQFF
>.|.|TRBJ2-6|TRBV29-1
TGCAGCGCCCTGACCCAAACGGGAGGGGCCAACGTCCTGACTTTC
CSALTQTGGANVLTF
>.|.|TRBJ2-3|TRBV6-4
TGTGCCAGCAGTGCCGGGAGCTTCACAGATACGCAGTATTTT
CASSAGSFTDTQYF
>.|.|TRBJ1-1|TRBV6-2/TRBV6-3
TGTGCCAGCAGTTACATCCCGGGACACCCGAACACTGAAGCTTTCTTT
CASSYIPGHPNTEAFF
>TRBD1|.|TRBJ2-3|TRBV3-1/TRBV3-2
TGTGCCAGCAGCCCCGGACAGGGGGCGAAGGGAGATACGCAGTATTTT
CASSPGQGAKGDTQYF
>.|.|TRBJ1-4|TRBV30
TGTGCCTGGAGTGATGGGCATGGTGAAAAACTGTTTTTT
CAWSDGHGEKLFF
>.|once|TRBJ1-3|TRBV29-1
TGCAGCGCCCTAAGACTCTCTGGAAACACCATATATTTT
CSALRLSGNTIYF
>.|once|TRBJ1-2|TRBV7-9
TGTGCCAGCAGCGCCCGTCCGTATCAAGGGGTTGTGGGCGGCTACACCTTC
CASSARPYQGVVGGYTF
>.|.|TRBJ1-2|TRBV12-3/TRBV12-4
TGTGCCAGCAGTTTAGCGACACACGGCTACACCTTC
CASSLATHGYTF
>TRBD1|.|TRBJ1-5|TRBV7-6
TGTGCCAGCACCTGCAGACAGGGTAGGGGCTATAGCAATCAGCCCCAGCATTTT
CASTCRQGRGYSNQPQHF
>.|once|TRBJ2-3|TRBV3-1/TRBV3-2
TGTGCCAGCAGCCAATTGGCCGGCAGGACTAGCACAGATACGCAGTATTTT
CASSQLAGRTSTDTQYF
>.|.|TRBJ1-1|TRBV9
TGTGCCAGCAGCGTAACAGGGTATCGGGGCACTGAAGCTTTCTTT
CASSVTGYRGTEAFF
>TRBD2|.|TRBJ2-1|TRBV7-8
TGTGCCAGCAGCCTAGGACTAGCGGGGGGGCGTGAGCAGTTCTTC
CASSLGLAGGREQFF
>TRBD2|few|TRBJ2-2|TRBV5-1
TGCGCCAGCAGCCAAGCGGGGACCTACACCGGGGAGCTGTTTTTT
CASSQAGTYTGELFF
>TRBD2|.|TRBJ2-3|TRBV10-1
TGCGCCAGCAGTGAGTCTCTGGGGGGGTACACAGATACGCAGTATTTT
CASSESLGGYTDTQYF
>.|.|TRBJ2-5|TRBV5-1
TGCGCCAGCAGCTTGGCCGGGCAGGGGTCGGAGACCCAGTACTTC
CASSLAGQGSETQYF
>TRBD1|.|TRBJ1-6|TRBV7-6
TGTGCCAGCAGCCCGCTGACAGGGGGCGGTTCACCCCTCCACTTT
CASSPLTGGGSPLHF
>.|few|TRBJ1-3|TRBV9
TGTGCCAGCAACCCCGGCTCTGGAAACACCATATATTTT
CASNPGSGNTIYF
>TRBD1|.|TRBJ1-1|TRBV25-1
TGTGCCAGCAGCATGGCCACAGGGGCTGAAGCTTTCTTT
CASSMATGAEAFF
>TRBD2|.|TRBJ2-7|TRBV7-2
TGTGCCAGCAGCGGAAGCGGGGCCCCCTCGGACTTC
CASSGSGAPSDF
>.|few|TRBJ2-1|TRBV7-6
TGTGCCAGCAGCTTAGAAGCTCGACAGGTGATTGGCGATGAGCAGTTCTTC
CASSLEARQVIGDEQFF
>.|.|TRBJ2-6|TRBV7-2
TGTGCCAGCAGCAACCCCACTGGGGCATACGGGGCCAACGTCCTGACTTTC
CASSNPTGAYGANVLTF
>TRBD2|.|TRBJ2-3|TRBV6-5
TGTGCCAGCACCACTAGCGGGCCGGGGGATACGCAGTATTTT
CASTTSGPGDTQYF
>.|.|TRBJ2-7|TRBV21-1
TGTGCCAGCCAACGACGGGAGACAGGGAACTACGAGCAGTACTTC
CASQRRETGNYEQYF
>.|.|TRBJ2-5|TRBV11-3
TGTGCCAGCAGCTTAAGGTTGGTTAACAGCCAAGAGACCCAGTACTTC
CASSLRLVNSQETQYF